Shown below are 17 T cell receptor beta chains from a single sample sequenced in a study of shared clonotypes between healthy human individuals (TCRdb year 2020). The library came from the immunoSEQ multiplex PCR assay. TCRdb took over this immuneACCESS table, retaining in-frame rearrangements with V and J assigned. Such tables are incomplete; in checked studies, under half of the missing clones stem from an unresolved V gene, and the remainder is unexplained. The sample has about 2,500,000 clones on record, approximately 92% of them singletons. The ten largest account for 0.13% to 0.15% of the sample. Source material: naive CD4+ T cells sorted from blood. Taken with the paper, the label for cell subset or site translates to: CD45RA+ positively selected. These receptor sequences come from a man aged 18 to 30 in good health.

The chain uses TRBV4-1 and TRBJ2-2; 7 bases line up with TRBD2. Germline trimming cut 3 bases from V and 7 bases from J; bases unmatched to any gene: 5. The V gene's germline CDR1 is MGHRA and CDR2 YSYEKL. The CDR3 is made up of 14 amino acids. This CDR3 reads CASSQGGVSGELFF. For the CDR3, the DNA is TGCGCCAGCAGCCAGGGAGGGGTCAGCGGGGAGCTGTTTTTT.

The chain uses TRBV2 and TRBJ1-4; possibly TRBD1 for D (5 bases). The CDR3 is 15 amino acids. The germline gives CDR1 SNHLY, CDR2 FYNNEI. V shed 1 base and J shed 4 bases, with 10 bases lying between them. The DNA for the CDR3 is TGTGCCAGCAGTGAAGAGGGGCAGATTAATGAAAAACTGTTTTTT. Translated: CASSEEGQINEKLFF.

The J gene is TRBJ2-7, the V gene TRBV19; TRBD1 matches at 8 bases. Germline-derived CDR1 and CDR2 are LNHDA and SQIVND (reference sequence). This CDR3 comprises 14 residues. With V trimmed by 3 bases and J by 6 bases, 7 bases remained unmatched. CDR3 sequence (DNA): TGTGCCAGTAGTATTGACAGGGGTAGTGGCGAGCAGTACTTC. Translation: CASSIDRGSGEQYF.

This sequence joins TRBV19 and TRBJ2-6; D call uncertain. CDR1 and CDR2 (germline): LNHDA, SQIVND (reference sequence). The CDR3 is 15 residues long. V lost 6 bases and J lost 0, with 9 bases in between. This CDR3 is CASSTQSSGANVLTF. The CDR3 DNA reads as TGTGCCAGTAGCACCCAGTCCTCTGGGGCCAACGTCCTGACTTTC.

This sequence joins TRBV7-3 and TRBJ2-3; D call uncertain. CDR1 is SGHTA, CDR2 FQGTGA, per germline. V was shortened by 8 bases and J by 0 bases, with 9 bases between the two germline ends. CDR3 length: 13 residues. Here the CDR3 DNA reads TGTGCCAGCTCGAGATCTAGCACAGATACGCAGTATTTT. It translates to CASSRSSTDTQYF.

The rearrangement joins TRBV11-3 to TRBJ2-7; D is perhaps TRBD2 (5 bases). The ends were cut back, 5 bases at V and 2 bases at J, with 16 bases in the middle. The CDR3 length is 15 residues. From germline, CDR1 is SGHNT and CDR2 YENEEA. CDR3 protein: CASSLKTGLPYEQYF. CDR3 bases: TGTGCCAGCAGCCTTAAGACGGGGTTACCCTACGAGCAGTACTTC. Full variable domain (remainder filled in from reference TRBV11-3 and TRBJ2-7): EAGVVQSPRYKIIEKKQPVAFWCNPISGHNTLYWYLQNLGQGPELLIRYENEEAVDDSQLPKDRFSAERLKGVDSTLKIQPAELGDSAVYLCASSLKTGLPYEQYFGPGTRLTVT.

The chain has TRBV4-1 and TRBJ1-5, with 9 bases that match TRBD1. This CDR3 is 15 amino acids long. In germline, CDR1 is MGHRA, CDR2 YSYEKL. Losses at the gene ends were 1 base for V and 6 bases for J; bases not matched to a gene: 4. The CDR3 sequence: CASSQGQGVAQPQHF. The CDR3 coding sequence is TGCGCCAGCAGCCAAGGACAGGGGGTGGCTCAGCCCCAGCATTTT.

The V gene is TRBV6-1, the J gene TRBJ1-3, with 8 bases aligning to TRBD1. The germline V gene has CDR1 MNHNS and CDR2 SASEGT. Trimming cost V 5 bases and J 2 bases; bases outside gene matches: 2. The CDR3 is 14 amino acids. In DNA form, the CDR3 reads TGTGCCAGCAGTATACAGGGGGCTGGAAACACCATATATTTT. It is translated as CASSIQGAGNTIYF.

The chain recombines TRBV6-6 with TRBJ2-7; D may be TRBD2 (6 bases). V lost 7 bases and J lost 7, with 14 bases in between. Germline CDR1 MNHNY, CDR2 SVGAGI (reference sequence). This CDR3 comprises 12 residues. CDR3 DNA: TGTGCCAGCAACTACCGGGGGTCAGAGCAGTACTTC. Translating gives CASNYRGSEQYF.

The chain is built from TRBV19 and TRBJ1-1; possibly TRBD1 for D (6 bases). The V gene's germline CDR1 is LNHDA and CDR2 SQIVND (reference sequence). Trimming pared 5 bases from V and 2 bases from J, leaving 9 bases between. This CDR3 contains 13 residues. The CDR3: CASSGQTNTEAFF. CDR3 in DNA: TGTGCCAGTAGTGGACAGACCAACACTGAAGCTTTCTTT.

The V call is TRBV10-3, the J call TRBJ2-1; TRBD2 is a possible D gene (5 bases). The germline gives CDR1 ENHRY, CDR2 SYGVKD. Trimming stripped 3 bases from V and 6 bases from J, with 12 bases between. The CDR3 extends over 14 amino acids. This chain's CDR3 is CAISDPGYTNEQFF. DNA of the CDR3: TGTGCCATCAGTGACCCGGGGTACACCAATGAGCAGTTCTTC.

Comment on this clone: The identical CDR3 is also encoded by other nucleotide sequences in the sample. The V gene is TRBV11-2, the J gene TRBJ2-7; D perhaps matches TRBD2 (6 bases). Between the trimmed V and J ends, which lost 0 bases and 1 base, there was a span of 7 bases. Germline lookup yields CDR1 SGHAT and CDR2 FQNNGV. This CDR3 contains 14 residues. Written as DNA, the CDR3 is TGTGCCAGCAGCTTAGACCGGGGGTCCTACGAGCAGTACTTC. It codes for CASSLDRGSYEQYF.

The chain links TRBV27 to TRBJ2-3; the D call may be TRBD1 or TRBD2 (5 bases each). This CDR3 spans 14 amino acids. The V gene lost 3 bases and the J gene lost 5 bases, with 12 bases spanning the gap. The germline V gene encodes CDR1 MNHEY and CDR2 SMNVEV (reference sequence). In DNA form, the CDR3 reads TGTGCCAGCAGTTTTTACGGGGCTGGAGATACGCAGTATTTT. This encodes CASSFYGAGDTQYF.

The DNA of the CDR3 is TGCGCCAGCAGCCCAGGGGCAGGGGGTCAAAATTCTGGAAACACCATATATTTT. The encoded protein is CASSPGAGGQNSGNTIYF. This sequence joins TRBV5-1 and TRBJ1-3, with TRBD1 matching 7 bases. The CDR3 runs 18 residues. Unmatched junction bases numbered 14, after V lost 4 bases and J lost 1 base. Germline CDR1 SGHRS, CDR2 YFSETQ.

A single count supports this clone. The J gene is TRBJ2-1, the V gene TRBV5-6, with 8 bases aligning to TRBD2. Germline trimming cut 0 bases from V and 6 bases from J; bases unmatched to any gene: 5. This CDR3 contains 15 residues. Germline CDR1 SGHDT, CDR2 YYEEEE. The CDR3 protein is CASSLGGGPLNEQFF. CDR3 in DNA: TGTGCCAGCAGCTTGGGCGGGGGGCCCCTCAATGAGCAGTTCTTC.

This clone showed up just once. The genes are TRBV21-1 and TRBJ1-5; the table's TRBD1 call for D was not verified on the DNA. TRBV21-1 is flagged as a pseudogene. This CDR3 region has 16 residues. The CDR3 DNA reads TGTGCCAGCACCGGATCAGGGGCGCAGCACAATCAGCCCCAGCATTTT. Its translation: CASTGSGAQHNQPQHF.

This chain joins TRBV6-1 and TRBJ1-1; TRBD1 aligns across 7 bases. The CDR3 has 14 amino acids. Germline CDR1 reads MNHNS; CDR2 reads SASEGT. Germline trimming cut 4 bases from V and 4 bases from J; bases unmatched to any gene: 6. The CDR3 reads CASSASTGVTEAFF. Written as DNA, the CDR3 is TGTGCCAGCAGTGCCAGTACAGGGGTCACTGAAGCTTTCTTT.